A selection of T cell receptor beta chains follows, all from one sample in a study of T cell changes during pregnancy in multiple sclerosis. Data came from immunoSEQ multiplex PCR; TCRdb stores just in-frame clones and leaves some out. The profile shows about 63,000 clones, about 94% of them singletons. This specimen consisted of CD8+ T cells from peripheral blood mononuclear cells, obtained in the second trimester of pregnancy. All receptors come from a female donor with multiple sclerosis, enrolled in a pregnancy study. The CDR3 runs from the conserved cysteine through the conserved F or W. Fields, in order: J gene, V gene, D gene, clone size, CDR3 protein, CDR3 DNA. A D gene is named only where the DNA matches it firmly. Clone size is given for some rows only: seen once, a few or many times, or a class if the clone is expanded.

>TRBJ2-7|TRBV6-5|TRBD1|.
CASSAGQGTYEQYF
TGTGCCAGCAGTGCAGGACAGGGAACCTACGAGCAGTACTTC
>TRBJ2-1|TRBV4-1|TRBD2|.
CASSQGSSGDFNEQFF
TGCGCCAGCAGCCAAGGTTCTAGCGGGGATTTCAATGAGCAGTTCTTC
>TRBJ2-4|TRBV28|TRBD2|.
CASSFGTRGGTKNIQYF
TGTGCCAGCAGTTTCGGGACTAGAGGGGGTACCAAAAACATTCAGTACTTC
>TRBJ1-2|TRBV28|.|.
CASSLFVESSGYTF
TGTGCCAGCAGTTTATTCGTGGAGTCGAGCGGCTACACCTTC
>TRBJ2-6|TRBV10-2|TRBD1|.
CASRETGGGPSGANVLTF
TGCGCCAGCCGTGAGACAGGGGGCGGACCCTCTGGGGCCAACGTCCTGACTTTC
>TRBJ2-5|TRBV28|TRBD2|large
CASSFLIQGGWTSGRPQETQYF
TGTGCCAGCAGTTTCCTGATACAGGGAGGATGGACTAGCGGGAGACCTCAAGAGACCCAGTACTTC
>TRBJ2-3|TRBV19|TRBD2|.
CASSGGLAGEDTQYF
TGTGCCAGTAGCGGAGGACTAGCGGGAGAAGATACGCAGTATTTT
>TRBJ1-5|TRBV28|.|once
CASSFFGGGQPQHF
TGTGCCAGCAGTTTTTTTGGGGGAGGCCAGCCCCAGCATTTT
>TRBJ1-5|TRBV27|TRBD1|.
CASSPLARGPEGSNQPQHF
TGTGCCAGCAGTCCGCTCGCCAGGGGGCCTGAGGGTAGCAATCAGCCCCAGCATTTT
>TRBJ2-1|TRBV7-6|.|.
CASSLVWRRGADSYNEQFF
TGTGCCAGCAGCTTAGTTTGGCGAAGGGGCGCTGACTCCTACAATGAGCAGTTCTTC
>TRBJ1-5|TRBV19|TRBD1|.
CASGTGLGNQPQHF
TGTGCCAGTGGGACAGGGCTCGGCAATCAGCCCCAGCATTTT
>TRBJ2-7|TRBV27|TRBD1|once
CASSLGTAGYEQYF
TGTGCCAGCAGCCTCGGGACAGCAGGATACGAGCAGTACTTC
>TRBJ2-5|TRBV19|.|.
CASSIKGRVRVNEETQYF
TGTGCCAGTAGTATCAAGGGCAGGGTACGAGTGAACGAAGAGACCCAGTACTTC
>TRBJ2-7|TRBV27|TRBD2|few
CASASGGEQYF
TGTGCCAGCGCCTCGGGGGGCGAGCAGTACTTC
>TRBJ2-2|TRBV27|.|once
CASSKTPPPPGELFF
TGTGCCAGCAGCAAGACTCCTCCTCCTCCCGGGGAGCTGTTTTTT
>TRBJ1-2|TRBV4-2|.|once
CASSQEQAPPYGYTF
TGTGCCAGCAGCCAAGAGCAAGCACCGCCCTATGGCTACACCTTC
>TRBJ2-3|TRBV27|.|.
CASSSGGRSTDTQYF
TGTGCCAGCAGTTCCGGGGGACGGTCCACAGATACGCAGTATTTT
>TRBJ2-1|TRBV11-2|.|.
CASSLGHGEQFF
TGTGCCAGCAGCCTTGGACACGGTGAGCAGTTCTTC
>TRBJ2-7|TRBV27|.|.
CASSPRDSNLYEQYF
TGTGCCAGCAGTCCCAGGGATTCGAACTTATACGAGCAGTACTTC
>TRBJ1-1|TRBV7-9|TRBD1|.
CAIPTDRKNTEAFF
TGTGCCATCCCCACGGACAGGAAAAACACTGAAGCTTTCTTT
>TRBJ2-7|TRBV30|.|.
CAWSVVKDNYEQYF
TGTGCCTGGAGTGTGGTAAAGGACAACTACGAGCAGTACTTC
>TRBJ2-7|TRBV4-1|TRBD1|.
CASSHLFTGTGGEQYF
TGCGCCAGCAGCCACCTTTTCACCGGGACAGGAGGCGAGCAGTACTTC
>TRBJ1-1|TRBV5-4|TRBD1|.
CASSFLGRGLRNTEAFF
TGTGCCAGCAGCTTTCTGGGCAGGGGGCTAAGGAACACTGAAGCTTTCTTT
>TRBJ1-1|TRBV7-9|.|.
CASGQTEAFF
TGTGCCAGCGGACAGACTGAAGCTTTCTTT
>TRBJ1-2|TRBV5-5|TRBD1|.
CASSLGTGGSGYGYTF
TGTGCCAGCAGCTTGGGAACAGGGGGATCGGGCTATGGCTACACCTTC
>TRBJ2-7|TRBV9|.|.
CASSPGNYEQYF
TGTGCCAGCAGCCCCGGGAACTACGAGCAGTACTTC
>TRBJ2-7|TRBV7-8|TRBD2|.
CASSLEPGTRDHEQYF
TGTGCCAGCAGCTTAGAGCCCGGGACTAGGGACCACGAGCAGTACTTC
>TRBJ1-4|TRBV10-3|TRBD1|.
CAISTGQGSAEKLFF
TGTGCCATCTCCACGGGACAGGGGTCTGCTGAAAAACTGTTTTTT
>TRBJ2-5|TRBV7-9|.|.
CASRPPGNLQETQYF
TGTGCCAGCAGGCCCCCGGGAAACTTGCAAGAGACCCAGTACTTC
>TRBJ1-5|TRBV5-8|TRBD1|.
CASNPSGTGNQPQHF
TGTGCCAGCAACCCTTCCGGGACAGGGAATCAGCCCCAGCATTTT
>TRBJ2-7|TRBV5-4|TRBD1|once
CASSWDRAHSYEQYF
TGTGCCAGCAGTTGGGACAGGGCCCACTCCTACGAGCAGTACTTC
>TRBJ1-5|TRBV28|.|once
CASNAVNQPQHF
TGTGCCAGCAATGCAGTCAATCAGCCCCAGCATTTT
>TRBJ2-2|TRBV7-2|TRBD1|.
CASSLGRRQGRLTGELFF
TGTGCCAGCAGCCTCGGAAGACGACAGGGCCGTCTAACCGGGGAGCTGTTTTTT
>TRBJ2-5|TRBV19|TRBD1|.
CASSIYSGQIQETQYF
TGTGCCAGTAGTATTTATTCGGGACAGATCCAAGAGACCCAGTACTTC
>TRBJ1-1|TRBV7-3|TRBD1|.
CASSRTGKNTEAFF
TGTGCCAGCAGCCGGACAGGGAAGAACACTGAAGCTTTCTTT
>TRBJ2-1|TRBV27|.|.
CASSFLRGLSYNEQFF
TGTGCCAGCAGTTTTTTAAGGGGCCTCTCCTACAATGAGCAGTTCTTC
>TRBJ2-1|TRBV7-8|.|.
CASSLRREVNEQFF
TGTGCCAGCAGCTTAAGGAGGGAGGTCAATGAGCAGTTCTTC
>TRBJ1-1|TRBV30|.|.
CAWSPNGEAFF
TGTGCCTGGAGCCCCAACGGTGAAGCTTTCTTT
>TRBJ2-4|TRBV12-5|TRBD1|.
CASGSRDSQNIQYF
TGTGCTAGTGGCAGCCGGGACAGCCAAAACATTCAGTACTTC
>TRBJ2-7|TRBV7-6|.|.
CASSLAGDEQYF
TGTGCCAGCAGCTTAGCAGGGGACGAGCAGTACTTC
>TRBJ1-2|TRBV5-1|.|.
CASNPLGAGDYGYTF
TGCGCCAGCAACCCCCTAGGGGCAGGGGACTATGGCTACACCTTC
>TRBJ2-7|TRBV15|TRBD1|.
CATSSTTGGHEQYF
TGTGCCACCAGCAGTACGACAGGGGGCCACGAGCAGTACTTC
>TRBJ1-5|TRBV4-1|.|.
CASSHTSQDQPQHF
TGCGCCAGCAGCCATACAAGCCAGGATCAGCCCCAGCATTTT
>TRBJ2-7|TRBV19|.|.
CASSIAGASYEQYF
TGTGCCAGTAGTATAGCAGGGGCCTCCTACGAGCAGTACTTC